This T cell receptor (beta chain) was sequenced in a study of CD8+ T cells in alopecia areata (dated by TCRdb to the late 2010s). At the level of the whole study: The treated patients, all with moderate-to-severe alopecia areata, were enrolled in an open-label pilot trial of oral tofacitinib given at 5 to 10 mg twice daily. High-throughput TCRbeta sequencing was used to examine T cell clonal expansion in alopecia areata in both the C3H/HeJ mouse model and human patients. In humans, TCRbeta sequencing was performed on scalp tissue and on sorted CD4+ and CD8+ peripheral blood T cells from healthy controls and from patients with patchy or totalis/universalis alopecia areata. Disease severity in treated patients was measured with the SALT score, which quantifies the percentage of affected scalp surface area. Tofacitinib-treated patients had biopsies at baseline and at 4 and 24 weeks of treatment, with a later scalp biopsy in several patients. Tofacitinib was administered for 6 to 18 months, and 6 months of follow-up off drug were then conducted to assess delayed response and recurrence. RNA was obtained with the PAXgene miRNA kit for fixed scalp, the miRNeasy kit for PBMCs, and the RNeasy kit for mouse skin. TCRbeta CDR3 regions were amplified by immunoSEQ multiplex PCR using 35 Vbeta forward and 13 Jbeta reverse primers. Scalp clonality was compared among normal scalp (n=4), patchy alopecia areata scalp (n=8), and alopecia totalis/universalis scalp (n=8). General findings and caveats noted by the study authors: Because the treated cohort was small and had just a single nonresponder, larger studies are needed to establish links between baseline CD8+ expansion and response. TCR sequences shared between patients were less clear than in mice, possibly partly because of HLA diversity in the patient population. Tofacitinib significantly decreased scalp clonality and the number of expanded CD8+ clones among the top 100 scalp clones. Unlike mouse skin, which is dominated by gammadelta T cells, normal human skin has resident alphabeta T cells that are also sequenced, and this complicates analysis of the scalp TCR repertoire. During tofacitinib treatment, many expanded lesional clones remained in scalp and blood, and this persistence may partly explain relapse after treatment is stopped. Compared with normal scalp, lesional scalp, particularly in alopecia totalis/universalis, had higher clonality and more expanded CD8+ clones, which suggests antigenic drive.

Receptor amplification or capture employed the immunoSEQ multiplex PCR assay. RNA was extracted from all samples and reverse transcribed into cDNA as template for TCR sequencing. First-strand cDNA was synthesized with SuperScript III using a 2:1 mix of oligo-dT and random hexamers. A synthetic immune receptor repertoire was used to gauge amplification bias, and whatever bias remained was removed computationally. Processing in the source paper ran as follows. After raw reads were preprocessed to remove errors, the CDR3 was defined following IMGT conventions as running from the conserved cysteine to phenylalanine. Clonality was computed as 1 minus the Shannon entropy, with the entropy normalized by log2 of the number of productive unique TCRs. Whether scalp clones were CD4 or CD8 was inferred by matching scalp TCRbeta sequences against CD4 and CD8 repertoires sorted from blood. Imported from immuneACCESS, the table was reduced by TCRdb to in-frame sequences with V and J called. These copies leave out some clones; in studies compared against another copy, an unresolved V gene accounts for under half, and the cause of the remainder is not known. V, J and clone size reflect that table, while D and trimming were determined from the DNA. The sample table contains 200,000 or so clones; only one count was recorded for around two fifths of them. The top ten clonotypes cover 0.48% of the sample.

Points on this clone: It has no known antigen specificity. Base qualities are not provided; no much larger clone lies one nucleotide away.

V loses 3 bases of germline sequence and J loses 4 bases, and the interval between the two ends is 13 bases. Reading the germline V gene (reference sequence) gives CDR1 GTSNPN and CDR2 SVGIG. Measured from the cysteine to the phenylalanine, the CDR3 is 15 residues long. The retained sequence is limited to the CDR3, 45 bases, with the frame set at the first base. Taken with the paper, the label for treatment or condition translates to: oral pan-JAK inhibitor, 5-10 mg twice daily. From alopecia areata patients, peripheral blood was collected along with lesional scalp punch biopsies. PBMCs were isolated by density centrifugation and stained for CD3, CD4 and CD8, and CD4+ and CD8+ T cells were sorted on a FACSAria.

In this chain, TRBV30 is recombined with TRBJ2-6; a tentative D call is TRBD1 (5 bases match). The sample was CD4+ T cells sorted from blood, taken around week 31, from a patient treated with tofacitinib. The TCR originated in a human donor with alopecia areata. The CDR3 corresponds to CAWSTGMGGANVLTF. In nucleotide form, the sequence is TGTGCCTGGAGCACAGGCATGGGAGGGGCCAACGTCCTGACTTTC.